The entry below gives a single T cell receptor beta chain sequence along with its context. Antigen: not known. Germline assignment: CDR1 SGHKS and CDR2 YYEKEE (reference sequence). There are 15 residues in the CDR3. V was pared by 0 bases and J by 5 bases, with 12 bases between. During its preparation, the TCRbeta library received unique molecular identifiers. A single record per CDR3 protein comes from TCRdb applying MiXCR to the PCR reads. This sample has more than 400,000 distinct CDR3 sequences, with over 40% found just once. This record comes from a study of T-cell reconstitution after alpha-beta-depleted transplantation in children. Study results and limitations: Diversity of TCRbeta at day 60 was high in some patients, arising from surviving recipient T cells and thymic progenitors. Expanded graft clones, several hundred of them, were reportedly the source of alpha-beta T cells about two months after transplant.

This TCR was recovered from a girl aged 2 to 10 with aplastic anemia, due to receive a stem cell transplant. The sequencing used PBMCs, collected before TCRalphabeta/CD19-depleted stem cell transplant. The chain joins TRBV5-5 to TRBJ1-5; maybe TRBD1 (5 bases). In nucleotides, the CDR3 is TGTGCCAGCAGCTTGGGTTTCGGGGGGGATCAGCCCCAGCATTTT. It codes for CASSLGFGGDQPQHF. The complete variable domain, with remaining parts taken from reference TRBV5-5 and TRBJ1-5, reads DAGVTQSPTHLIKTRGQQVTLRCSPISGHKSVSWYQQVLGQGPQFIFQYYEKEERGRGNFPDRFSARQFPNYSSELNVNALLLGDSALYLCASSLGFGGDQPQHFGDGTRLSIL.